The sequence of this T cell receptor beta chain was determined in a study of blood T cell repertoires in COVID-19. For the study at large: The cDNA or gDNA used as material had been derived from T cells, B-cell-depleted T cells, or PBMCs.

There are 15 residues in the CDR3. Germline V gives CDR1 LNHDA, CDR2 SQIVND (reference sequence). J gave up 1 base and V 3 bases, and 4 bases lay outside the gene matches. In the authors' workflow: It was from reference gene primer amplification that nucleated cell counts were estimated. The table came from immunoSEQ multiplex PCR; TCRdb's copy has only in-frame clones and leaves some out. Clone size and V and J calls were adopted from that table, with D and trimming inferred from the DNA. The sample yields around 75,000 clones, 88% seen once. The source is a human donor in a cohort sampled during active COVID-19. What was sequenced was peripheral blood. This chain joins TRBV19 and TRBJ2-3; 7 nucleotides line up with TRBD2. The CDR3 loop is CASSIWAGGTDTQYF. In DNA, the CDR3 is TGTGCCAGTAGTATCTGGGCGGGAGGCACAGATACGCAGTATTTT.